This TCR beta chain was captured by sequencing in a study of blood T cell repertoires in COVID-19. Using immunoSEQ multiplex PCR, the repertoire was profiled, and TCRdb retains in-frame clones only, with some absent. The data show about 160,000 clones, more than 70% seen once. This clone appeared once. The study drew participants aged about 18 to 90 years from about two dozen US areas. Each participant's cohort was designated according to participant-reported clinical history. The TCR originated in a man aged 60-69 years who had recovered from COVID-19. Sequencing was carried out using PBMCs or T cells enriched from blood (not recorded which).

The CDR3 DNA is TGTGCCAGCAGTTTGGCGGGTTACACTGAAGCTTTCTTT. Protein: CASSLAGYTEAFF. The V call is TRBV12-3 or TRBV12-4, the J call TRBJ1-1; D remains unclear. V was cut by 3 bases and J by 3 bases, with 8 bases left in between. The CDR3 runs 13 residues.